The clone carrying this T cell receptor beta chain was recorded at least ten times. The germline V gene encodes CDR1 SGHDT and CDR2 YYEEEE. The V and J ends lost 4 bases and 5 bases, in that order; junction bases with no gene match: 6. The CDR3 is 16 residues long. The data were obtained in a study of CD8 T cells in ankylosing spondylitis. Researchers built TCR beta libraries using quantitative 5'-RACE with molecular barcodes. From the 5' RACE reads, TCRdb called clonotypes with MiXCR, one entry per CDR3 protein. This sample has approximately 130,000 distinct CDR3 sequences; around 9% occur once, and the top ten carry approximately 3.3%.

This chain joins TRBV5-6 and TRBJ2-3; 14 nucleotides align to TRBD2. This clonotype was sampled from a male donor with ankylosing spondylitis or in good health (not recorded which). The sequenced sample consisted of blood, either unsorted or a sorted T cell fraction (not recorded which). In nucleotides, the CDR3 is TGTGCCAGCAGCCAGAGGACTAGCGGGAGGAGAGATACGCAGTATTTT. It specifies CASSQRTSGRRDTQYF.